Shown below are 27 T cell receptor beta chains from a single sample sequenced in a study of blood T cell repertoires in COVID-19. Here immunoSEQ multiplex PCR was the method, and the copy in TCRdb shows in-frame clones only, minus some. The sample lists 200,000 or so clones; 80% were seen once. The sample taken for sequencing was PBMCs or T cells enriched from blood (not recorded which). These receptors were obtained from a woman aged 40 to 50 with acute COVID-19.

This clone was counted a single time. The chain recombines TRBV5-5 with TRBJ1-6, with a tentative D call TRBD1 (5 bases). Germline CDR1 reads SGHKS; CDR2 reads YYEKEE (reference sequence). The V end lost 1 base, the J end lost 7 bases, and 9 bases lay between the germline ends. The CDR3 consists of 14 residues. CDR3 in DNA: TGTGCCAGCAGCTTGTCAGGGATAAATTCACCCCTCCACTTT. Translation: CASSLSGINSPLHF.

CDR3 sequence (DNA): TGCAGCGTTGGCACAGGTGACTATGGCTACACCTTC. It encodes CSVGTGDYGYTF. The chain uses TRBV29-1 and TRBJ1-2; D possibly corresponds to TRBD1 (5 bases). This CDR3 contains 12 residues. The V gene's germline CDR1 is SQVTM and CDR2 ANQGSEA. V lost 4 bases to trimming and J lost 3 bases, with 9 bases between them.

A few counts support this clone. The chain employs TRBV7-9 and TRBJ2-1, with 8 bases identical to TRBD1. The CDR3 spans 16 residues. V lost 1 base and J lost 3; bases outside the gene matches: 5. Germline CDR1 SEHNR, CDR2 FQNEAQ (reference sequence). CDR3: CASSLVRGQVYNEQFF. The CDR3 DNA follows: TGTGCCAGCAGCTTAGTCAGGGGGCAAGTCTACAATGAGCAGTTCTTC.

The rearrangement uses TRBV7-3 and TRBJ2-5; TRBD1 matches at 7 bases. CDR1 is SGHTA, CDR2 FQGTGA, per germline. The length of the CDR3 is 17 residues. V was clipped by 5 bases and J by 0 bases; unmatched bases: 12. This CDR3 reads CASSPGGPPGYQETQYF. CDR3 sequence (DNA): TGTGCCAGCAGCCCAGGGGGACCTCCGGGGTACCAAGAGACCCAGTACTTC.

The rearrangement links TRBV28 to TRBJ1-1; 8 bases are a match to TRBD1. This CDR3 spans 15 amino acids. Germline V gives CDR1 MDHEN, CDR2 SYDVKM. Trimming took 6 bases from V and 5 from J; bases not matched to a gene: 11. CDR3 sequence reads: CASSPPDRGGTEAFF. Written as DNA, the CDR3 is TGTGCCAGCAGCCCCCCCGACAGGGGTGGTACTGAAGCTTTCTTT.

V is TRBV3-1 (or the pseudogene TRBV3-2) and J is TRBJ2-7; 10 positions agree with TRBD1. Germline assignment: CDR1 LGHDT and CDR2 YNNKEL (reference sequence). The V segment lost 5 bases and the J segment 5 bases; nucleotides outside the gene matches: 6. This CDR3 has 14 residues. The CDR3 sequence is CASSGGQGKDEQYF. The CDR3 coding sequence is TGTGCCAGCAGCGGGGGACAGGGGAAGGACGAGCAGTACTTC.

The rearrangement links TRBV20-1 to TRBJ2-5; D not resolved. Between the trimmed V and J ends, which lost 5 bases and 4 bases, there was a span of 8 bases. Looked up from germline, CDR1 is DFQATT and CDR2 is SNEGSKA (reference sequence). CDR3 length: 11 amino acids. The CDR3: CSAQRGETQYF. The CDR3 DNA sequence: TGCAGTGCTCAGCGTGGAGAGACCCAGTACTTC.

This chain connects TRBV2 to TRBJ1-2; weak D call: TRBD1 (6 bases). CDR3 length: 13 amino acids. Germline V gene sequence: CDR1 SNHLY, CDR2 FYNNEI. Trimming took off 6 bases at V and 4 bases at J, with 12 bases between the two ends. The CDR3 loop reads CASRGDTVYGYTF. CDR3 nucleotides: TGTGCCAGCAGGGGGGACACGGTCTATGGCTACACCTTC. The entire variable domain, with the rest obtained from reference TRBV2 and TRBJ1-2, is as follows: EPEVTQTPSHQVTQMGQEVILRCVPISNHLYFYWYRQILGQKVEFLVSFYNNEISEKSEIFDDQFSVERPDGSNFTLKIRSTKLEDSAMYFCASRGDTVYGYTFGSGTRLTVV.

The rearrangement links TRBV7-3 to TRBJ2-1; 10 bases are shared with TRBD1. The CDR3 is made up of 15 amino acids. Germline trimming cut 5 bases from V and 6 bases from J; bases unmatched to any gene: 7. The germline V gene has CDR1 SGHTA and CDR2 FQGTGA. For the CDR3, the DNA is TGTGCCAGCAGCACGGGACAGGGGCCACTCAATGAGCAGTTCTTC. Translation gives CASSTGQGPLNEQFF.

The J gene is TRBJ1-4, the V gene TRBV30; D is possibly TRBD1 (6 bases). The CDR3 runs 15 residues. Trimming took 2 bases from V and 2 from J, leaving 12 bases between them. Germline V gene lookup returns CDR1 GTSNPN and CDR2 SVGIG (reference sequence). The CDR3 bases are TGTGCCTGGAGTTCCCGGGACAAGACTAATGAAAAACTGTTTTTT. It translates to CAWSSRDKTNEKLFF.

For the CDR3, the DNA is TGCAGCGCTCGGACAGGGGACTACAATGAGCAGTTCTTC. This sequence encodes CSARTGDYNEQFF. The gene calls are TRBV29-1 and TRBJ2-1; 9 nucleotides match TRBD1. This CDR3 contains 13 residues. The V gene's germline CDR1 is SQVTM and CDR2 ANQGSEA. With 7 bases clipped from V and 3 bases from J, the junction kept 4 bases outside the gene matches.

A few counts support this clone. The chain recombines TRBV19 with TRBJ1-1; no definite D call. CDR3 length: 11 amino acids. Looked up from germline, CDR1 is LNHDA and CDR2 is SQIVND (reference sequence). The V end lost 3 bases, the J end lost 13 bases, and 12 bases lay between the germline ends. For the CDR3, the DNA is TGTGCCAGTAGTATGGGCCCAGCCGGTTTCTTT. It codes for CASSMGPAGFF.

The CDR3 DNA reads as TGTGCCACCAGTGATCGGACAGGGCCCTGGGAGCAGTACTTC. Protein: CATSDRTGPWEQYF. The chain is built from TRBV24-1 and TRBJ2-7, with 8 bases identical to TRBD1. The germline CDR1 and CDR2 sequences are KGHDR and SFDVKD. This CDR3 has 14 amino acids. The J segment lost 7 bases and the V segment lost 3 bases, leaving 7 bases of the junction unmatched.

The rearrangement joins TRBV27 to TRBJ2-2; 10 positions agree with TRBD2. V trimming: 5 bases; J trimming: 5 bases; junction bases outside the gene matches: 8. From germline, CDR1 is MNHEY and CDR2 SMNVEV (reference sequence). This CDR3 comprises 16 residues. The CDR3 sequence: CASSPSSGSDTGELFF. The CDR3 bases are TGTGCCAGCAGTCCCTCTAGCGGGAGCGATACCGGGGAGCTGTTTTTT.

The gene calls are TRBV5-1 and TRBJ2-6, with TRBD1 matching over 9 bases. Germline CDR1 and CDR2: SGHRS and YFSETQ. The CDR3 contains 16 residues. With 4 bases clipped from V and 3 bases from J, the junction kept 5 bases outside the gene matches. The DNA of the CDR3 is TGCGCCAGCAGCCCACAGGGGGCGCGTGGGGCCAACGTCCTGACTTTC. It is translated as CASSPQGARGANVLTF.

With respect to this clone: The junction shows a germline mismatch at one end, possibly a read error. The CDR3, as DNA: TGTGCTAGCAGCCAGAACCCAGCAGGATTGGAGACCCAGTACTTC. Translation gives CASSQNPAGLETQYF. This chain uses TRBV7-7 with TRBJ2-5; D not certain. Germline V lookup: CDR1 SSHAT, CDR2 FNYEAQ (reference sequence). The CDR3 sequence is 15 residues long.

V is TRBV6-1 and J is TRBJ1-2; weak D call: TRBD1 (5 bases). Germline CDR1 MNHNS, CDR2 SASEGT. This CDR3 spans 15 amino acids. V was shortened by 1 base and J by 7 bases, with 16 bases between the two germline ends. CDR3 sequence: CASSEDPRRVSGYTF. The CDR3 nucleotides are TGTGCCAGCAGTGAAGACCCACGCAGGGTGAGTGGCTACACCTTC.

V usage is TRBV9 and J usage is TRBJ2-2; no clear D. CDR3 size: 13 residues. Trimming stripped 0 bases from V and 4 bases from J, with 4 bases between. Germline CDR1 reads SGDLS; CDR2 reads YYNGEE. The chain's CDR3 is CASSVALTGELFF. CDR3 DNA: TGTGCCAGCAGCGTAGCTCTCACCGGGGAGCTGTTTTTT.

The V call is TRBV6-2 or TRBV6-3, the J call TRBJ2-5; 10 nucleotides match TRBD2. This CDR3 spans 16 amino acids. V was pared by 2 bases and J by 4 bases, with 7 bases of the junction left unmatched. Germline V lookup: CDR1 MNHEY, CDR2 SVGEGT. CDR3 nucleotide sequence: TGTGCCAGCAGTTACGTCAGCGGGGGGGCCGGAGAGACCCAGTACTTC. Translation: CASSYVSGGAGETQYF.

This clone was counted a single time. This sequence joins TRBV21-1 and TRBJ2-1; no check of the table's D call, TRBD1, against the DNA was made. TRBV21-1 is classified as a pseudogene. CDR3 length: 14 residues. CDR3 sequence (DNA): TGTGCCAGCCCGGGACAGGGGGAATGGAATGAGCAGTTCTTC. This sequence encodes CASPGQGEWNEQFF.

The chain combines TRBV5-6 with TRBJ1-1, with unresolved D. CDR1 is SGHDT, CDR2 YYEEEE, per germline. V was clipped by 1 base and J by 4 bases, with 11 bases between them. The CDR3 consists of 14 residues. DNA of the CDR3: TGTGCCAGCAGCTTGAGTATAAGGAGCACTGAAGCTTTCTTT. This sequence encodes CASSLSIRSTEAFF.

The chain recombines TRBV9 with TRBJ2-7; weak D call: TRBD2 (6 bases). CDR3 length: 16 amino acids. CDR1 is SGDLS and CDR2 is YYNGEE in the germline V gene. The V end was cut by 3 bases, the J end by 0 bases, with 16 bases between. The CDR3 sequence: CASSAQGGDLSYEQYF. The CDR3 bases are TGTGCCAGCAGCGCCCAAGGAGGGGACCTCTCCTACGAGCAGTACTTC.

The rearrangement uses TRBV5-4 and TRBJ1-4; D gene unclear. Germline V gene lookup returns CDR1 SGHNT and CDR2 YYREEE (reference sequence). V lost 8 bases, J lost 6 bases, and 20 bases lay in between. This CDR3 comprises 15 residues. As DNA, the CDR3 is TGTGCCAGTAAACCCGACGGGCAGCGGTATGAAAAACTGTTTTTT. Protein sequence: CASKPDGQRYEKLFF.

V and J are TRBV7-8 and TRBJ2-3, with D unclear. Germline V lookup: CDR1 SGHVS, CDR2 FQNEAQ. CDR3 length: 13 amino acids. V gave up 5 bases and J gave up 6 bases, with 12 bases separating them. Here the CDR3 DNA reads TGTGCCAGCAGCCTCGCGAGGATTGATACGCAGTATTTT. This translates into CASSLARIDTQYF.

The chain recombines TRBV5-1 with TRBJ2-7; no clear D gene. Trimming left V 0 bases short and J 2 bases short, with 12 bases between. The CDR3 loop spans 15 amino acids. The V gene's germline CDR1 is SGHRS and CDR2 YFSETQ. The CDR3 protein is CASSLAQGGPYEQYF. CDR3 nucleotide sequence: TGCGCCAGCAGCTTGGCTCAAGGCGGCCCCTACGAGCAGTACTTC.

J is TRBJ2-2 and V is TRBV5-4, with TRBD2 matching 8 bases. Trimming cost V 3 bases and J 1 base; bases outside gene matches: 5. This CDR3 spans 16 amino acids. Germline V lookup: CDR1 SGHNT, CDR2 YYREEE (reference sequence). In DNA, the CDR3 is TGTGCCAGCAGCTGGCGGGGGGTAGGGAACACCGGGGAGCTGTTTTTT. This sequence encodes CASSWRGVGNTGELFF.

The sample holds one count of this clone. This chain uses TRBV29-1 with TRBJ1-3; D gene uncertain. V was trimmed by 4 bases and J by 0 bases, leaving 4 bases between them. This CDR3 comprises 12 residues. Germline CDR1 SQVTM, CDR2 ANQGSEA. The CDR3 sequence: CSVVSSGNTIYF. DNA of the CDR3: TGCAGCGTTGTTAGCTCTGGAAACACCATATATTTT.